The 29 T cell receptor beta chains given below trace back to one sample, sequenced in a study of PD-1 blockade in classical Hodgkin lymphoma. Every patient relapsed after autologous stem cell transplantation, and brentuximab vedotin exposure varied. The repertoire was sequenced with immunoSEQ multiplex PCR; TCRdb's copy has only in-frame clones and lacks some. This sample has fewer than 50,000 clones; around 86% occur once, and the top ten carry around 5%. Sequencing used peripheral blood mononuclear cells (PBMCs), obtained before the second cycle of nivolumab. All receptors come from a human donor with classical Hodgkin lymphoma.

The chain joins TRBV11-1 to TRBJ2-7; possibly TRBD1 for D (8 bases). Germline CDR1 SGHAT, CDR2 FQDESV (reference sequence). CDR3 length equals 15 residues. With 5 bases removed from V and 5 bases from J, the gap between germline ends came to 19 bases. CDR3 in DNA: TGTGCCAGCAGCCGCACCCACAGGGGGGGAGACGAGCAGTACTTC. As protein: CASSRTHRGGDEQYF.

The V call is TRBV13, the J call TRBJ2-3; 7 nucleotides align to TRBD2. With V trimmed by 0 bases and J by 5 bases, 2 bases remained unmatched. The CDR3 is 14 amino acids. Germline CDR1 reads PRHDT; CDR2 reads FYEKMQ (reference sequence). CDR3 nucleotide sequence: TGTGCCAGCAGCTTAGGGCGGGGGTTAGATACGCAGTATTTT. Protein sequence: CASSLGRGLDTQYF.

The chain is built from TRBV28 and TRBJ1-1; 8 positions agree with TRBD1. Trimming at V came to 5 bases and at J to 4 bases, leaving 3 bases not matched to a gene. Germline CDR1 is MDHEN and CDR2 is SYDVKM. CDR3 length: 13 residues. Here the CDR3 DNA reads TGTGCCAGCAGTGCGGGACAGGCCACTGAAGCTTTCTTT. Translating gives CASSAGQATEAFF.

This sequence joins TRBV19 and TRBJ2-1; 12 bases fit TRBD2. Germline V gene sequence: CDR1 LNHDA, CDR2 SQIVND (reference sequence). The CDR3 consists of 15 residues. V lost 5 bases, J lost 4 bases, and 3 bases stayed unmatched. The CDR3 region has the DNA TGTGCCAGTAGTTTCCTAGCGGGAGGGTACAATGAGCAGTTCTTC. As protein: CASSFLAGGYNEQFF.

V gene TRBV7-8 combines with J gene TRBJ1-5; 9 bases are shared with TRBD1. CDR3 length: 17 residues. V was pared by 4 bases and J by 0 bases, with 7 bases of the junction left unmatched. Germline V gene lookup returns CDR1 SGHVS and CDR2 FQNEAQ. Here the CDR3 DNA reads TGTGCCAGCAGCTCCTGGACAGGGGTGCATAGCAATCAGCCCCAGCATTTT. Translating it yields CASSSWTGVHSNQPQHF.

The CDR3 DNA is TGTGCCAGCAGTTCCACAAAGACAGGGGGAAGCAATCAGCCCCAGCATTTT. Its protein product is CASSSTKTGGSNQPQHF. The rearrangement joins TRBV27 to TRBJ1-5; TRBD1 matches 9 bases. The CDR3 has 17 residues. Germline assignment: CDR1 MNHEY and CDR2 SMNVEV (reference sequence). The ends lost 4 bases at V and 1 base at J; junction bases unmatched: 8.

This chain connects TRBV6-1 to TRBJ2-2; D is unresolved. Germline loops: CDR1 MNHNS, CDR2 SASEGT. CDR3 size: 13 residues. V shed 6 bases and J shed 5 bases, with 10 bases lying between them. DNA of the CDR3: TGTGCCAGCAGGTCCCTCATTACCGGGGAGCTGTTTTTT. It specifies CASRSLITGELFF.

This chain connects TRBV29-1 to TRBJ1-2; 8 bases are a match to TRBD1. Trimming cost V 3 bases and J 4 bases; bases outside gene matches: 10. The CDR3 extends over 15 amino acids. Germline V CDR1 and CDR2: SQVTM, ANQGSEA. The CDR3 sequence is CSVDLLDRGGYGYTF. The CDR3 DNA reads as TGCAGCGTTGACCTCCTCGACAGGGGAGGCTATGGCTACACCTTC.

The V and J genes are TRBV27 and TRBJ2-7; 9 bases are shared with TRBD1. CDR1 MNHEY and CDR2 SMNVEV come from the germline V gene (reference sequence). The CDR3 loop spans 15 amino acids. V lost 5 bases to trimming and J lost 5 bases; unmatched junction nucleotides: 10. In DNA, the CDR3 is TGTGCCAGCAGTCCCTCGACAGGGGGGATTAACGAGCAGTACTTC. As protein: CASSPSTGGINEQYF.

This clone was counted a single time. The chain links TRBV28 to TRBJ2-5, with D unclear. The CDR3 runs 15 residues. The germline V gene encodes CDR1 MDHEN and CDR2 SYDVKM. V was pared by 1 base and J by 2 bases, with 11 bases between. CDR3 sequence: CASSLLTRTQETQYF. Here the CDR3 DNA reads TGTGCCAGCAGTTTATTGACGAGAACTCAAGAGACCCAGTACTTC.

The V and J genes are TRBV7-3 and TRBJ2-7; 10 nucleotides align to TRBD2. V lost 3 bases to trimming and J lost 4 bases; unmatched junction nucleotides: 3. Germline lookup yields CDR1 SGHTA and CDR2 FQGTGA. The CDR3 extends over 14 amino acids. CDR3: CASSFPGLAYEQYF. The CDR3 nucleotides are TGTGCCAGCAGCTTTCCGGGACTAGCGTACGAGCAGTACTTC.

J is TRBJ2-3 and V is TRBV7-9; 9 nucleotides align to TRBD1. The CDR3 runs 14 residues. Trimming at V came to 4 bases and at J to 3 bases, leaving 2 bases not matched to a gene. Germline CDR1 and CDR2: SEHNR and FQNEAQ (reference sequence). The CDR3 bases are TGTGCCAGCAGCTACGGGACAGGGACAGATACGCAGTATTTT. Residues: CASSYGTGTDTQYF.

The gene calls are TRBV7-2 and TRBJ2-1, with D possibly being TRBD1 (5 bases). Germline CDR1 reads SGHTA; CDR2 reads FQGNSA. The germline V and J ends were trimmed by 5 bases and 4 bases, with 6 bases remaining between them. The CDR3 is 12 amino acids. The CDR3 sequence is CASSPGYNEQFF. The CDR3 bases are TGTGCCAGCAGCCCAGGGTACAATGAGCAGTTCTTC.

This clone was picked up a small number of times. The chain links TRBV19 to TRBJ2-6; possibly TRBD1 or TRBD2 for D (5 bases each). The V gene lost 3 bases and the J gene lost 4 bases, with 19 bases spanning the gap. Germline values: CDR1 LNHDA, CDR2 SQIVND (reference sequence). This CDR3 region has 18 residues. CDR3 protein: CASSIPFQGPGGANVLTF. The CDR3 DNA is TGTGCCAGTAGTATCCCCTTCCAGGGTCCGGGAGGGGCCAACGTCCTGACTTTC.

V gene TRBV28 combines with J gene TRBJ2-2; D might be TRBD2 (6 bases). V was cut by 6 bases and J by 4 bases, with 27 bases left in between. This CDR3 is built from 19 residues. Germline V gene sequence: CDR1 MDHEN, CDR2 SYDVKM. The CDR3 loop is CASSLLLAPEGLGTGELFF. As DNA, the CDR3 is TGTGCCAGCAGCCTCTTGCTAGCGCCCGAGGGGTTAGGCACCGGGGAGCTGTTTTTT.

This clone was found once. The V call is TRBV4-3, the J call TRBJ1-3; D is unresolved. Germline CDR1 and CDR2: LGHNA and YSLEER. This CDR3 region has 13 residues. The germline V and J ends were trimmed by 0 bases and 11 bases, with 11 bases remaining between them. The chain's CDR3 is CASSQDVRESIYF. The CDR3 region has the DNA TGCGCCAGCAGCCAAGATGTGAGGGAATCCATATATTTT.

J is TRBJ2-1 and V is TRBV12-5; tentative D call: TRBD2 (6 bases). The CDR3 length is 17 residues. The germline V gene has CDR1 LGHNT and CDR2 FRNRAP. The germline V and J ends were trimmed by 2 bases and 4 bases, with 18 bases remaining between them. The CDR3 protein is CASGLSPGSGGYNEQFF. The CDR3 bases are TGTGCTAGTGGTTTGTCCCCCGGGAGCGGAGGATACAATGAGCAGTTCTTC.

A single count supports this clone. The rearrangement joins TRBV19 to TRBJ2-5; 8 bases align to TRBD1. From germline, CDR1 is LNHDA and CDR2 SQIVND (reference sequence). The CDR3 runs 13 residues. The V gene end was trimmed by 6 bases and the J gene end by 2 bases; junction bases not matched to a gene: 2. DNA for the CDR3: TGTGCCAGTAGATACAGGGGGCAAGAGACCCAGTACTTC. Amino acid sequence: CASRYRGQETQYF.

The V and J genes are TRBV4-3 and TRBJ2-3; 8 nucleotides match TRBD2. This CDR3 is 17 amino acids long. CDR1 is LGHNA, CDR2 YSLEER, per germline. With V trimmed by 0 bases and J by 0 bases, 5 bases remained unmatched. In DNA form, the CDR3 reads TGCGCCAGCAGCCAAGATCTAACGGGGGGGAGCACAGATACGCAGTATTTT. This sequence encodes CASSQDLTGGSTDTQYF.

The CDR3 region has the DNA TGTGCCAGCAGCGTGACTAGCGGGAGCTCCTACGAGCAGTACTTC. Translation: CASSVTSGSSYEQYF. This chain links TRBV5-4 with TRBJ2-7, with 12 bases that match TRBD2. Trimming removed 4 bases from V and 0 bases from J; junction bases left unmatched: 2. The CDR3 has 15 amino acids. CDR1 and CDR2 (germline): SGHNT, YYREEE (reference sequence).

The rearrangement uses TRBV15 and TRBJ2-1; the D call may be TRBD1 or TRBD2 (5 bases each). Germline V lookup: CDR1 LNHNV, CDR2 YYDKDF (reference sequence). The CDR3 consists of 17 residues. The V end was cut by 1 base, the J end by 10 bases, with 23 bases between. The CDR3 reads CATSRGAGTFKTGEQFF. CDR3 nucleotide sequence: TGTGCCACCAGCAGAGGCGCAGGGACCTTTAAAACGGGAGAGCAGTTCTTC.

V is TRBV7-2 and J is TRBJ2-3; 8 bases map to TRBD2. V shed 4 bases and J 4 bases; nucleotides not matched to a gene: 10. The CDR3 sequence is 16 residues long. CDR1 and CDR2 (germline): SGHTA, FQGNSA. CDR3: CASSSLLGLVPDTQYF. In DNA form, the CDR3 reads TGTGCCAGCAGCTCATTATTGGGACTAGTCCCAGATACGCAGTATTTT.

The chain is built from TRBV5-3 and TRBJ2-4; no clear D. TRBV5-3 is an ORF for which the function is uncertain. The CDR3 is 18 amino acids. V lost 3 bases to trimming and J lost 0 bases, with 19 bases between them. The CDR3 DNA reads TGTGCCAGAAGCTGGACGATAGGGTCCGACCTAGCCAAAAACATTCAGTACTTC. Amino acid sequence: CARSWTIGSDLAKNIQYF.

The V call is TRBV15, the J call TRBJ2-7, with D perhaps matching TRBD1 (5 bases). This CDR3 has 11 residues. The germline gives CDR1 LNHNV, CDR2 YYDKDF (reference sequence). The ends were cut back, 4 bases at V and 5 bases at J, with 6 bases in the middle. The CDR3 loop is CATSTGNEQYF. The CDR3 region has the DNA TGTGCCACCAGCACAGGGAACGAGCAGTACTTC.

The rearrangement links TRBV11-3 to TRBJ2-2; 10 nucleotides match TRBD2. Looked up from germline, CDR1 is SGHNT and CDR2 is YENEEA. With V trimmed by 5 bases and J by 1 base, 4 bases remained unmatched. The CDR3 contains 16 residues. This CDR3 reads CASSRRTSGNTGELFF. The CDR3 nucleotides read TGTGCCAGCAGCCGGCGGACTAGCGGGAACACCGGGGAGCTGTTTTTT.

The chain carries TRBV27 and TRBJ2-1; 7 bases agree with TRBD2. The junction had 9 bases not matched to a gene; V was cut back by 7 bases and J by 9 bases. Germline CDR1 MNHEY, CDR2 SMNVEV (reference sequence). The CDR3 consists of 13 residues. The CDR3 loop reads CASTLRGEGEQFF. CDR3 DNA: TGTGCCAGCACCCTACGAGGGGAGGGTGAGCAGTTCTTC.

The V call is TRBV9, the J call TRBJ2-1; D tentatively fits TRBD1 or TRBD2 (5 bases each). Deletions cut 3 bases from V and 5 bases from J, with 12 bases between. CDR1 and CDR2 from the germline V gene are SGDLS and YYNGEE. This CDR3 region has 14 residues. For the CDR3, the DNA is TGTGCCAGCAGCGACGGGACCCTACACAATGAGCAGTTCTTC. It codes for CASSDGTLHNEQFF.

This clone was seen a handful of times. The J gene is TRBJ2-3, the V gene TRBV6-6, with D uncertain. Germline CDR1 is MNHNY and CDR2 is SVGAGI (reference sequence). This CDR3 region has 12 residues. The V end lost 4 bases, the J end lost 1 base, and 3 bases lay between the germline ends. CDR3 in DNA: TGTGCCAGCAGTTCCGGCACAGATACGCAGTATTTT. As protein: CASSSGTDTQYF.

The chain is built from TRBV2 and TRBJ1-1; D unclear. This CDR3 contains 14 residues. The germline V gene encodes CDR1 SNHLY and CDR2 FYNNEI. V was pared by 4 bases and J by 1 base, with 10 bases between. The CDR3 is CASSGRRQNTEAFF. The CDR3 DNA reads TGTGCCAGCAGTGGACGCAGACAGAACACTGAAGCTTTCTTT.